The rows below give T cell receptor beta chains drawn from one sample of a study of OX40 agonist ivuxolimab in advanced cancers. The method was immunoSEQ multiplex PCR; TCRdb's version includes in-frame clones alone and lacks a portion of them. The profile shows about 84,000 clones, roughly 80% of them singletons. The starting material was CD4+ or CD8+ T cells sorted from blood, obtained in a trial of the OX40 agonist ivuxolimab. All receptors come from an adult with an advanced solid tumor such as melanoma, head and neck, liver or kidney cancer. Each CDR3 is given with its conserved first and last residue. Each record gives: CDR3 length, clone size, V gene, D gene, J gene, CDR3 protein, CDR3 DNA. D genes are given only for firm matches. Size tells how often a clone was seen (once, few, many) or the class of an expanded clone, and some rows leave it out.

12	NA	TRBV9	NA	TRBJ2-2	CASSVDVGELFF	TGTGCCAGCAGCGTAGATGTCGGGGAGCTGTTTTTT
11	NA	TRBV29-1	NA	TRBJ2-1	CSVRTYNEQFF	TGCAGCGTTCGCACTTACAATGAGCAGTTCTTC
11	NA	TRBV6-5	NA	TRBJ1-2	CASSQKYGYTF	TGTGCCAGCAGTCAAAAGTATGGCTACACCTTC
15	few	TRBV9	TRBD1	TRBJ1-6	CASSGTGDRNSPLHF	TGTGCCAGCAGCGGGACAGGGGATAGGAATTCACCCCTCCACTTT
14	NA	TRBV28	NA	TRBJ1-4	CASSLVVGSEKLFF	TGTGCCAGCAGTTTAGTCGTGGGCAGCGAAAAACTGTTTTTT
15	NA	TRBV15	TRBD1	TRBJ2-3	CATSIRDRDIDTQYF	TGTGCCACCAGCATACGGGACAGGGATATAGATACGCAGTATTTT
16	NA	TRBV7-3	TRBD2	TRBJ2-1	CASSFVTSGAYNEQFF	TGTGCCAGCAGCTTTGTGACTAGCGGTGCGTACAATGAGCAGTTCTTC
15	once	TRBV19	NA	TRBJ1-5	CASSIRSGNNQPQHF	TGTGCCAGTAGTATCCGGTCGGGAAACAATCAGCCCCAGCATTTT
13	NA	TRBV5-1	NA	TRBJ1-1	CASSLLGDTEAFF	TGCGCCAGCAGCCTTTTGGGTGACACTGAAGCTTTCTTT
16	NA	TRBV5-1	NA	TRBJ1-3	CASSFGQTGTGNTIYF	TGCGCCAGCAGCTTTGGACAGACCGGGACTGGAAACACCATATATTTT
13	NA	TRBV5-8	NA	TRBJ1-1	CASSLEITLEAFF	TGTGCCAGCAGCTTGGAGATAACACTTGAAGCTTTCTTT
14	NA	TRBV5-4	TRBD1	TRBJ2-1	CASSLETGGYGQFF	TGTGCCAGCAGCTTGGAGACAGGGGGATACGGGCAGTTCTTC
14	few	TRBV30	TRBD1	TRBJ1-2	CAWSVLSGGGGYTF	TGTGCCTGGAGTGTACTATCAGGGGGCGGTGGCTACACCTTC
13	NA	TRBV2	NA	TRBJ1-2	CASSEIPSSGYTF	TGTGCCAGCAGTGAAATCCCCTCCTCAGGCTACACCTTC
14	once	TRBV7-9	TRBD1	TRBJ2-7	CASSPGQGWDEQYF	TGTGCCAGCAGCCCTGGACAGGGTTGGGACGAGCAGTACTTC
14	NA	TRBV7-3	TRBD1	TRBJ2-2	CASSSQTGPGELFF	TGTGCCAGCAGCTCGCAGACAGGGCCTGGGGAGCTGTTTTTT
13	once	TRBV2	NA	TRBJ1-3	CASSVFSGNTIYF	TGTGCCAGCAGTGTTTTCTCTGGAAACACCATATATTTT
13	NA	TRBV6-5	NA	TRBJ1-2	CASGEGGPVGYTF	TGTGCCAGCGGTGAGGGGGGGCCGGTGGGCTACACCTTC
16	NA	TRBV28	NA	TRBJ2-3	CASSRRATVGADTQYF	TGTGCCAGCAGTCGTCGGGCGACAGTCGGAGCAGATACGCAGTATTTT
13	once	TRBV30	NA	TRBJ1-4	CAWRGGDGEKLFF	TGTGCCTGGAGAGGGGGGGATGGGGAAAAACTGTTTTTT
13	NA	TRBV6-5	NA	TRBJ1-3	CAVRRDSGNTIYF	TGTGCCGTCCGCAGGGACTCTGGAAACACCATATATTTT
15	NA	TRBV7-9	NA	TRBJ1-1	CASSPTPQENTEAFF	TGTGCCAGCAGCCCCACTCCCCAAGAGAACACTGAAGCTTTCTTT
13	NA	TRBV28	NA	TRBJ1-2	CASSRQSNYGYTF	TGTGCCAGCAGCCGACAGAGTAACTATGGCTACACCTTC
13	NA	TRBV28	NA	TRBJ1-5	CASTTGGHQPQHF	TGTGCCAGCACAACAGGAGGGCATCAGCCCCAGCATTTT
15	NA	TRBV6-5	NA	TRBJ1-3	CASSYSYRAGNTIYF	TGTGCCAGCAGTTACAGCTACAGGGCTGGAAACACCATATATTTT
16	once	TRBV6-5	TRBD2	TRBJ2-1	CASSLVAGTAYNEQFF	TGTGCCAGCAGTTTAGTAGCGGGAACAGCCTACAATGAGCAGTTCTTC
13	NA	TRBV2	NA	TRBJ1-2	CASSAGGSYGYTF	TGTGCCAGCAGTGCCGGGGGTAGCTATGGCTACACCTTC
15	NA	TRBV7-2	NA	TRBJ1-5	CASSLAGLSNQPQHF	TGTGCCAGCAGCTTGGCAGGGTTGAGCAATCAGCCCCAGCATTTT
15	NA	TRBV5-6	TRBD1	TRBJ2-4	CASSERTGYGNIQYF	TGTGCCAGCAGCGAAAGGACAGGGTACGGAAACATTCAGTACTTC
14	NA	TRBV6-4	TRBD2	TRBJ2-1	CASSRAGGYNEQFF	TGTGCCAGCAGTCGAGCGGGGGGGTACAATGAGCAGTTCTTC
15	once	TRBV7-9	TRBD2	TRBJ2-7	CATSRMASGSYEQYF	TGTGCCACCTCTCGTATGGCTAGCGGTTCCTACGAGCAGTACTTC
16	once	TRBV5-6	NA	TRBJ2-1	CASSLYGQPSYNEQFF	TGTGCCAGCAGCTTGTATGGACAGCCCTCCTACAATGAGCAGTTCTTC
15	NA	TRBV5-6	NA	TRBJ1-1	CASSLNPGVSAEAFF	TGTGCCAGCAGCTTGAACCCAGGGGTGTCAGCTGAAGCTTTCTTT
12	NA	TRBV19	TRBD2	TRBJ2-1	CASSMASGVEFF	TGTGCCAGTAGTATGGCCAGCGGGGTTGAGTTCTTC
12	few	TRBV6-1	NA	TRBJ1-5	CASWTVYQPQHF	TGTGCCAGCTGGACAGTTTATCAGCCCCAGCATTTT